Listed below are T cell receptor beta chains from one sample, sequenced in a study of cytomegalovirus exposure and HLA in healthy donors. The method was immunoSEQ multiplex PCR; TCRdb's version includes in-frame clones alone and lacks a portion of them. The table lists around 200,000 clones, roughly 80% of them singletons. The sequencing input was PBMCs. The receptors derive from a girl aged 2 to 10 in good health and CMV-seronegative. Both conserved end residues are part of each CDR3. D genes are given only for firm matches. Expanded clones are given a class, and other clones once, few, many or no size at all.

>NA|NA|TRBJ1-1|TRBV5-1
TGCGCCAGCAGCCGCCCGGGGGAGACTGAAGCTTTCTTT
CASSRPGETEAFF
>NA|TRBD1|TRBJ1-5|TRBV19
TGTGCCAGTAGGAACACAGGGGGAGGTCAGCCCCAGCATTTT
CASRNTGGGQPQHF
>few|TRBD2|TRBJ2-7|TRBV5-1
TGCGCCAGCAGCTTGGCTAGCGGGGGGGACGAGCAGTACTTC
CASSLASGGDEQYF
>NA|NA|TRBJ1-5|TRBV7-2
TGTGCCAGCAGCTTAGCCGTAAATCAGCCCCAGCATTTT
CASSLAVNQPQHF
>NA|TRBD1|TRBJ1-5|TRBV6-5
TGTGCCAGCAGTGTACAGGGGAGTCAGCCCCAGCATTTT
CASSVQGSQPQHF
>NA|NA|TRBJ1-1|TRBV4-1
TGCGCCAGCAGCCGAGAGGGGCAGTTCACTGAAGCTTTCTTT
CASSREGQFTEAFF
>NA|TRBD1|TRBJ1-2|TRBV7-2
TGTGCCAGCAGCTTAGATAGGGACAGGGGTGGTGGCTACACCTTC
CASSLDRDRGGGYTF
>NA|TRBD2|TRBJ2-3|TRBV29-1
TGCAGCGTTGAAAGTGCGCTAGCGGGGGATCGGGGGCAGTATTTT
CSVESALAGDRGQYF
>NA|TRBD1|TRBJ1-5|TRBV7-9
TGTGCCAGCAGCTTAGCCGGGACAGGGTTCGGGAGCAATCAGCCCCAGCATTTT
CASSLAGTGFGSNQPQHF
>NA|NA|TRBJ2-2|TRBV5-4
TGTGCCAGCAGCTTGCAGGGGATCATGGTCACCGGGGAGCTGTTTTTT
CASSLQGIMVTGELFF
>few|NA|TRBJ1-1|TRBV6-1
TGTGCCAGCAGTGAAGCAACGGGGTGGACTGAAGCTTTCTTT
CASSEATGWTEAFF
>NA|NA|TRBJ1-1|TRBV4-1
TGCGCCAGCAGCCAGGGCGTTGACAGACACACTGAAGCTTTCTTT
CASSQGVDRHTEAFF
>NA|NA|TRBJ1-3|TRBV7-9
TGTGCCAGTCAGGGGATCTCTGGAAACACCATATATTTT
CASQGISGNTIYF
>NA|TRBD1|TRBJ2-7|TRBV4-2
TGTGCCAGCAGCCAAGCCACGGGACAGGGTTTCTACGAGCAGTACTTC
CASSQATGQGFYEQYF
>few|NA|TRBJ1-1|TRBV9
TGTGCCAGCAGCAGCGACAGGTTCACTGAAGCTTTCTTT
CASSSDRFTEAFF
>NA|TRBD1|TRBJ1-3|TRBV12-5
TGTGCTAGTGGTTTACTCGGACAGGGGACTGCTGGAAACACCATATATTTT
CASGLLGQGTAGNTIYF
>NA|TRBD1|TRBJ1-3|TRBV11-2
TGTGCCAGCAGCTTAGTGGGGACAGGGGCTGGAAACACCATATATTTT
CASSLVGTGAGNTIYF
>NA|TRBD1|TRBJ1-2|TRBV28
TGTGCCAGCAGCACCAACAACAGGGGGCCTGGCTACACCTTC
CASSTNNRGPGYTF
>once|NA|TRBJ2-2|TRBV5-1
TGCGCCAGCAGGCCGGGACTGGCGAACACCGGGGAGCTGTTTTTT
CASRPGLANTGELFF
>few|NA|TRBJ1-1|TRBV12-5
TGTGCTAGTGGTCCAGGTCTTGTCAACACTGAAGCTTTCTTT
CASGPGLVNTEAFF
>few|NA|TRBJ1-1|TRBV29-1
TGCAGCGTTTCGGGGGGCGCGGGGTGGGGCACTGAAGCTTTCTTT
CSVSGGAGWGTEAFF
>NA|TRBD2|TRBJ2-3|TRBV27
TGTGCCAGCAGTTCGTTAATAGCGGGGCTCACAGATACGCAGTATTTT
CASSSLIAGLTDTQYF
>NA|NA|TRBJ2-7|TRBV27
TGTGCCAGCAGTTTAGGGGCAGCGCCCACCTACGAGCAGTACTTC
CASSLGAAPTYEQYF
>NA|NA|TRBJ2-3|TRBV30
TGTGCCTGGAGTGAACCTCAGGATACGCAGTATTTT
CAWSEPQDTQYF
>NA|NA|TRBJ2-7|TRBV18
TGTGCCAGCTCACCAGAGGACTCCTACGAGCAGTACTTC
CASSPEDSYEQYF
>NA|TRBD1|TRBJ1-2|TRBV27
TGTGCCAGCAGTCCCTCGACAGGGCCTTTTAGGTATTACGGCTACACCTTC
CASSPSTGPFRYYGYTF
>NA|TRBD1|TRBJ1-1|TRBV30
TGTGCCTGGGGGGACAGGGGACCCATTTACTCTGAAGCTTTCTTT
CAWGDRGPIYSEAFF
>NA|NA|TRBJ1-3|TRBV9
TGTGCCAGCAGCCCGGGTAAAGTCACCGGTGGAAACACCATATATTTT
CASSPGKVTGGNTIYF
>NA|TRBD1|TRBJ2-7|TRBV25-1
TGTGCCAGCAGTGAATGGGGACAGGGACCGGGGGGCGAGCAGTACTTC
CASSEWGQGPGGEQYF
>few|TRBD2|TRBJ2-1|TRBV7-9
TGTTCCAGCAGCTCCCCCCTGTTAGCGGGGCTCTACAATGAGCAGTTCTTC
CSSSSPLLAGLYNEQFF
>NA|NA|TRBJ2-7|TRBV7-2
TGTGCCAGCAGCCGACCACTAAAAGGAGAGGTCGAGCAGTACTTC
CASSRPLKGEVEQYF
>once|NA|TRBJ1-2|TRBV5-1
TGCGCCAGCAGCTTGGAAGCGGGCAACTATGGCTACACCTTC
CASSLEAGNYGYTF
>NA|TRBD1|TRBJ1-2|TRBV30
TGTGCCTGGAGTCCGATTGACAGGGTGTATGGCTACACCTTC
CAWSPIDRVYGYTF
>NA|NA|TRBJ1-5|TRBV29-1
TGCAGCGTTGGACGGGGGGTCAATCAGCCCCAGCATTTT
CSVGRGVNQPQHF
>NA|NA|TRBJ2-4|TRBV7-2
TGTGCCAGCACTGTAGCCAAAAACATTCAGTACTTC
CASTVAKNIQYF
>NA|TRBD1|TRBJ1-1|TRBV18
TGTGCCAGCTCACCATCCCGGACAGGGGTGGACACTGAAGCTTTCTTT
CASSPSRTGVDTEAFF
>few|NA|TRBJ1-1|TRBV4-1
TGCGCCAGCAGCCCCCAGGGCGCGGAGTACACTGAAGCTTTCTTT
CASSPQGAEYTEAFF
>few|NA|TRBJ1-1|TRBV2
TGTGCCAGCAGTTTTCAGGGTAACACTGAAGCTTTCTTT
CASSFQGNTEAFF
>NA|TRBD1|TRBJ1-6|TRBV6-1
TGTGCCGCCACCCGGGACAGGCTCGAGAATTCACCCCTCCACTTT
CAATRDRLENSPLHF
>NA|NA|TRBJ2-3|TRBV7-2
TGTGCCAGCAGCTTAGAGCCCCTTCGCCGCCTAGGTGTTACGCAGTATTTT
CASSLEPLRRLGVTQYF
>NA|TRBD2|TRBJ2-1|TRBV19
TGTGCCAGTAGTATTGACTTGACTAGCGGGGCCTACAATGAGCAGTTCTTC
CASSIDLTSGAYNEQFF
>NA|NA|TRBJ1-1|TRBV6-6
TGTGCCAGCAGTTACCTGGCGGGGGGGGCCACTGAAGCTTTCTTT
CASSYLAGGATEAFF
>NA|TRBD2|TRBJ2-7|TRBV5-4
TGTGCCAGCAGCCCCGACGCGGCTAGCGGGGTCTACGAGCAGTACTTC
CASSPDAASGVYEQYF
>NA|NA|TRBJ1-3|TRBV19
TGTGCCAGCGGGGGAAACACCATATATTTT
CASGGNTIYF
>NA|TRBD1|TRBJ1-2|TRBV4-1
TGCGCCAGCAGCCACCACGCGCGAAACAGGGGAGGCTACACCTTC
CASSHHARNRGGYTF
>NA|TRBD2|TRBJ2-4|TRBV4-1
TGCGCCAGCAGCCAACTCAGCGGGAGTTACGACATTCAGTACTTC
CASSQLSGSYDIQYF
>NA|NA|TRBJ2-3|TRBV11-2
TGTGCCAGCAGCTTAGGGTATGAGGAGGCCTTCGCAGATACGCAGTATTTT
CASSLGYEEAFADTQYF
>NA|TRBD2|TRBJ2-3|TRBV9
TGTGCCAGCAGCTCGAGTAGCGGGGGGGCGACAGATACGCAGTATTTT
CASSSSSGGATDTQYF
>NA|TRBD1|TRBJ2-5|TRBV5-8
TGTGCCAGCAGCCGCCCCCCCGGGACAGGGCCTCAGACCCAGTACTTC
CASSRPPGTGPQTQYF
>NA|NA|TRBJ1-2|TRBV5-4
TGTGCCAGCAGCTTGGAGCCAGGCCACTATGGCTACACCTTC
CASSLEPGHYGYTF
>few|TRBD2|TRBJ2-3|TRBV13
TGTGCCAGCAGCGTCGGCGGGGGGGCCATAGATACGCAGTATTTT
CASSVGGGAIDTQYF
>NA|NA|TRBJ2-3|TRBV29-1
TGCAGCGTTGGGGAGGCAGCGACTAGCACAGATACGCAGTATTTT
CSVGEAATSTDTQYF
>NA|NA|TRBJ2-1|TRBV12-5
TGTGCTAGTGGTTTGGCACTTGGGGCCGATGAGCAGTTCTTC
CASGLALGADEQFF
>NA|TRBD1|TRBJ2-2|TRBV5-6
TGTGCCAGCAGCGTTGCAGGGGGAAGGAACACCGGGGAGCTGTTTTTT
CASSVAGGRNTGELFF
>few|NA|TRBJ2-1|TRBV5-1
TGCGCCAGCAGCTTGCCCCCGGACTCGACCTACAATGAGCAGTTCTTC
CASSLPPDSTYNEQFF
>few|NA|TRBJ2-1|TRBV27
TGTGCCAGCAGCTATGACCCCGGGGGGCTTGAGCAGTTCTTC
CASSYDPGGLEQFF
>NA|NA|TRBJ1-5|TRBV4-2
TGTGCCAGCAGCCAATCTTCTGCCCGGAGTTTCGATCAGCCCCAGCATTTT
CASSQSSARSFDQPQHF
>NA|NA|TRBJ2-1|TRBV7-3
TGTGCCAGCAGCTTAAGGCCAGGAGGGGAGCAGTTCTTC
CASSLRPGGEQFF
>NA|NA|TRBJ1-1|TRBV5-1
TGCGCCAGCAGCTTGTTCCCCAACAGGAACACTGAAGCTTTCTTT
CASSLFPNRNTEAFF